This T cell receptor (beta chain) came from a study of post-analysis software for immune sequencing data. Overall study context: The study covered relapsing-remitting, secondary progressive and progressive-relapsing courses of multiple sclerosis.

TCR beta cDNA libraries had unique molecular identifiers. TCRdb re-analysed the PCR reads in MiXCR, keeping a single row per CDR3 protein. The sample has hundreds of thousands of distinct CDR3 sequences; around 27% are singletons. Looked up from germline, CDR1 is DFQATT and CDR2 is SNEGSKA (reference sequence). V was cut by 3 bases and J by 7 bases, with 6 bases left in between. The CDR3 spans 10 residues. Broader study findings: There were roughly 5 TRBV segments more frequent in patients than controls, and TRBV5-6, TRBV5-1 and TRBV20-1 were among them.

This clonotype was observed a handful of times. Its matching antigen is unknown. The V gene is TRBV20-1, the J gene TRBJ1-2; D uncertain. This TCR came from a girl between 10 and 17 years old with multiple sclerosis. Input material: blood. This CDR3 reads CSARMGGYTF. The CDR3 coding sequence is TGCAGTGCTAGGATGGGTGGCTACACCTTC.